This T cell receptor (beta chain) was recovered during a study of regulatory T cells in long-lasting Graves disease. This clonotype was recorded at least ten times. Its target is not known. The CDR3 has 16 residues. In germline, CDR1 is MNHEY, CDR2 SMNVEV (reference sequence). The V end lost 4 bases, the J end lost 0 bases, and 15 bases lay between the germline ends. CDR3-region Arm-PCR and iRepertoire HTBI primers produced the TCR beta libraries. Authors' methods: Analysis of the samples identified 50 to 70 TRBV and 13 to 15 TRBJ segments. TCRdb reprocessed the multiplex PCR reads with MiXCR, giving one entry per CDR3 protein. What appears here as the V and J calls and clone size reflects TCRdb's work, not the paper's. The table has roughly 430,000 distinct CDR3 sequences, around a fifth seen once; the top ten hold more than 13%. Whole-study results and caveats: Between persistent patients, roughly 2,600 public clonotypes were shared, exceeding the roughly 940 shared between new patients. Under persistent disease, TRBV28, TRBJ1-2 and TRBJ2-5 were used preferentially.

Time point denoted: persistent/refractory GD, antithyroid drugs over 5 years with positive TRAb. Extracted RNA from PBMCs served as the source of the TCR library. With EDTA tubes as the receptacles, about 9.2 milliliters of peripheral blood were drawn. The origin of this receptor is a female donor with Graves disease. J is TRBJ1-2 and V is TRBV27; possibly TRBD1 for D (5 bases). The sample consisted of peripheral blood mononuclear cells (PBMCs), taken when the disease was refractory, from a patient treated with antithyroid drugs. CDR3 nucleotides: TGTGCCAGCAGTTCTACCGCGACAGCCGCTAACTATGGCTACACCTTC. Protein product: CASSSTATAANYGYTF.